These 13 T cell receptor beta chains were all obtained from the same sample, sequenced in a study of shared clonotypes between healthy human individuals. The method was immunoSEQ multiplex PCR; TCRdb's version includes in-frame clones alone and lacks a portion of them. Here the sample spans millions of clones, roughly 96% being singletons. Sequencing used naive CD4+ T cells sorted from blood. The subset was: CD45RA+ positively selected. The receptors were sampled from a man younger than 35 in good health.

The chain is built from TRBV7-9 and TRBJ2-3; TRBD2 agrees at 7 bases. The CDR3 is 15 residues long. The germline V gene encodes CDR1 SEHNR and CDR2 FQNEAQ (reference sequence). V was clipped by 1 base and J by 3 bases; unmatched bases: 4. CDR3 loop: CASSLGEGGTDTQYF. The CDR3 DNA sequence: TGTGCCAGCAGCTTAGGGGAGGGAGGGACAGATACGCAGTATTTT. Looking up the rest from reference TRBV7-9 and TRBJ2-3 gives the full variable domain: DTGVSQNPRHKITKRGQNVTFRCDPISEHNRLYWYRQTLGQGPEFLTYFQNEAQLEKSRLLSDRFSAERPKGSFSTLEIQRTEQGDSAMYLCASSLGEGGTDTQYFGPGTRLTVL.

The rearrangement uses TRBV18 and TRBJ2-3; no reliable D call. The CDR3 runs to 14 residues. The germline V gene has CDR1 KGHSH and CDR2 LQKENI. V was cut by 5 bases and J by 4 bases, with 13 bases left in between. The DNA of the CDR3 is TGTGCCAGCTCAGAAAAGGTCACAGCAGATACGCAGTATTTT. Translated: CASSEKVTADTQYF.

This chain links TRBV10-3 with TRBJ2-1; TRBD2 aligns across 7 bases. Germline values: CDR1 ENHRY, CDR2 SYGVKD. Trimming at V came to 6 bases and at J to 8 bases, leaving 13 bases not matched to a gene. The CDR3 contains 15 residues. The CDR3 DNA follows: TGTGCCATCAGCCCCGCGGGAGCGAGGGGCGATGAGCAGTTCTTC. It yields the protein CAISPAGARGDEQFF.

As DNA, the CDR3 is TGTGCCAGCAGCTTCCGGGACATCGAGGGTTCACCCCTCCACTTT. Translation: CASSFRDIEGSPLHF. V and J are TRBV13 and TRBJ1-6, with D perhaps matching TRBD1 (6 bases). Trimming pared 3 bases from V and 9 bases from J, leaving 15 bases between. The CDR3 has 15 amino acids. The germline V gene encodes CDR1 PRHDT and CDR2 FYEKMQ (reference sequence).

The chain recombines TRBV5-6 with TRBJ1-1; tentatively, D is TRBD1 (6 bases). V shed 3 bases and J shed 4 bases, with 16 bases lying between them. The CDR3 extends over 15 amino acids. Germline V gene sequence: CDR1 SGHDT, CDR2 YYEEEE. CDR3 DNA sequence: TGTGCCAGCAGCTCGGGGGGCCCGTCGTTCACTGAAGCTTTCTTT. Translated, it gives CASSSGGPSFTEAFF.

The gene calls are TRBV5-1 and TRBJ1-5; TRBD1 matches at 9 bases. The CDR3 extends over 15 amino acids. V lost 2 bases, J lost 3 bases, and 3 bases stayed unmatched. Germline CDR1 and CDR2: SGHRS and YFSETQ. The CDR3, as DNA: TGCGCCAGCAGCTTAACAGGGGGCTTCAATCAGCCCCAGCATTTT. It is translated as CASSLTGGFNQPQHF.

The V and J genes are TRBV28 and TRBJ2-7; 9 nucleotides agree with TRBD2. The V gene end was trimmed by 2 bases and the J gene end by 3 bases; junction bases not matched to a gene: 2. Germline V lookup: CDR1 MDHEN, CDR2 SYDVKM. The CDR3 runs 14 residues. As DNA, the CDR3 is TGTGCCAGCAGTTTACAAGCGGGGGGCTACGAGCAGTACTTC. Translation gives CASSLQAGGYEQYF.

The gene calls are TRBV29-1 and TRBJ1-1; 7 bases match TRBD1. V was pared by 5 bases and J by 4 bases, with 7 bases of the junction left unmatched. The CDR3 covers 13 residues. From germline, CDR1 is SQVTM and CDR2 ANQGSEA. CDR3 in amino acids: CSVPPPGGTEAFF. As DNA, the CDR3 is TGCAGCGTTCCTCCCCCAGGGGGCACTGAAGCTTTCTTT.

V is TRBV2 and J is TRBJ1-4; 9 nucleotides match TRBD1. This CDR3 region has 16 residues. In germline, CDR1 is SNHLY, CDR2 FYNNEI. Trimming at V came to 4 bases and at J to 8 bases, leaving 11 bases not matched to a gene. The CDR3 sequence: CASSVRGTGTGEKLFF. The CDR3 bases are TGTGCCAGCAGTGTACGCGGGACAGGGACAGGAGAAAAACTGTTTTTT. The variable domain in full, with the rest retrieved from reference TRBV2 and TRBJ1-4, is EPEVTQTPSHQVTQMGQEVILRCVPISNHLYFYWYRQILGQKVEFLVSFYNNEISEKSEIFDDQFSVERPDGSNFTLKIRSTKLEDSAMYFCASSVRGTGTGEKLFFGSGTQLSVL.

J is TRBJ2-3 and V is TRBV29-1, with 13 bases identical to TRBD2. This CDR3 spans 15 amino acids. Germline V gene lookup returns CDR1 SQVTM and CDR2 ANQGSEA. The V and J ends lost 4 bases and 6 bases, in that order; junction bases with no gene match: 7. The CDR3: CSVAGTSGNVDTQYF. For the CDR3, the DNA is TGCAGCGTTGCTGGGACTAGCGGGAATGTGGATACGCAGTATTTT.

This CDR3 reads CSVRTSGLLEQYF. In DNA, the CDR3 is TGCAGCGTTCGGACTAGCGGGCTCCTCGAGCAGTACTTC. The V and J genes are TRBV29-1 and TRBJ2-7; 11 bases are a match to TRBD2. The CDR3 extends over 13 amino acids. CDR1 and CDR2 (germline): SQVTM, ANQGSEA. V lost 5 bases to trimming and J lost 6 bases; unmatched junction nucleotides: 6.

The genes are TRBV2 and TRBJ2-1; TRBD2 matches 11 bases. V shed 8 bases and J 7 bases; nucleotides not matched to a gene: 10. Germline V gives CDR1 SNHLY, CDR2 FYNNEI. There are 15 residues in the CDR3. The CDR3 DNA sequence: TGTGCCAGCTGCGATAGCGGGGGGGCCGTTAATGAGCAGTTCTTC. It specifies CASCDSGGAVNEQFF. The variable domain in full, with the rest retrieved from reference TRBV2 and TRBJ2-1, is EPEVTQTPSHQVTQMGQEVILRCVPISNHLYFYWYRQILGQKVEFLVSFYNNEISEKSEIFDDQFSVERPDGSNFTLKIRSTKLEDSAMYFCASCDSGGAVNEQFFGPGTRLTVL.

This clone was observed a single time. V gene TRBV11-3 combines with J gene TRBJ1-3; D not resolved. Germline CDR1 reads SGHNT; CDR2 reads YENEEA. V was cut by 5 bases and J by 0 bases, with 8 bases left in between. The CDR3 is made up of 14 amino acids. The CDR3 DNA follows: TGTGCCAGCAGCGCCGGTGACTCTGGAAACACCATATATTTT. Translating it yields CASSAGDSGNTIYF.